A single sample is the source of the 27 T cell receptor beta chains below, sequenced in a study of vaccination and CD4 T cells after COVID-19 (dated by TCRdb to 2021 to 2024). Antigens for these TCRs are unknown. The library was generated by PCR. TCRdb shows the sequencer as Illumina iSeq 100. DNA from cultured CD4+ T cells was subjected to TCR sequencing with the Oncomine TCR Beta short-read assay at the Johns Hopkins FTIC core. The raw public reads went through TCRdb reprocessing: fastp at Q25, MiXCR clone calling, in-frame beta chains kept. Every CDR3 protein is listed once, alongside the most common genes and DNA of its rows. The table for this sample lists about 20,000 distinct CDR3 sequences; 43% of them were counted only once. The top ten constitute 2.5% to 3% of the sample. The treatment or condition tag for this specimen amounts to: roughly 10-day PBMC culture with coronavirus spike peptide pools or control peptides (ViraFEST assay).

The starting material was CD4+ T cells from blood, cultured in vitro, obtained after SARS-CoV-2 vaccination. These receptor sequences come from a human donor who had recovered from COVID-19.

This sequence joins TRBV12-3 or TRBV12-4 and TRBJ2-5; D is ambiguous. V dropped 8 bases and J dropped 5 bases, with 9 bases sitting between them. The CDR3 is 11 amino acids. The DNA for the CDR3 is TGTGCCAGCGGAGAGGCGGAGACCCAGTACTTC. Translation: CASGEAETQYF.

V and J are TRBV7-3 and TRBJ2-3, with D uncertain. Trimming removed 5 bases from V and 1 base from J, with 7 bases in between. This CDR3 contains 13 residues. CDR1 is SGHTA and CDR2 is FQGTGA in the germline V gene. CDR3 nucleotide sequence: TGTGCCAGCAGCCCTACCGGCACAGATACGCAGTATTTT. Its translation is CASSPTGTDTQYF. The full variable domain, its missing parts supplied by reference TRBV7-3 and TRBJ2-3, is GAGVSQTPSNKVTEKGKYVELRCDPISGHTALYWYRQSLGQGPEFLIYFQGTGAADDSGLPNDRFFAVRPEGSVSTLKIQRTERGDSAVYLCASSPTGTDTQYFGPGTRLTVL.

In this sample, this clonotype turned up a few times. The chain carries TRBV6-1 and TRBJ1-5; TRBD1 matches 8 bases. The trim removed 6 bases at V and 7 bases at J, leaving 14 bases unmatched. CDR3 size: 16 residues. Germline assignment: CDR1 MNHNS and CDR2 SASEGT. The CDR3, as DNA: TGTGCCAGCAGACCCTCCCGGACAGGGTTCGGACAGCCCCAGCATTTT. Its protein is CASRPSRTGFGQPQHF.

This clonotype was observed a few times. This sequence joins TRBV10-1 and TRBJ2-2, with no clear D. CDR1 and CDR2 from the germline V gene are WNHNN and SYGVQD (reference sequence). This CDR3 has 13 amino acids. V lost 5 bases and J 6 bases, leaving 10 bases between the germline ends. CDR3 in amino acids: CASSFEQSGELFF. The CDR3 coding sequence is TGCGCCAGCAGTTTTGAGCAGTCCGGGGAGCTGTTTTTT.

The chain joins TRBV20-1 to TRBJ1-6; D perhaps matches TRBD1 (6 bases). The V end was cut by 0 bases, the J end by 3 bases, with 24 bases between. CDR1 is DFQATT and CDR2 is SNEGSKA in the germline V gene (reference sequence). The CDR3 is made up of 20 amino acids. The CDR3 sequence is CSARDPLSSGAGHYNSPLHF. The CDR3, as DNA: TGCAGTGCTAGAGATCCGTTAAGTTCGGGAGCGGGACACTATAATTCACCCCTCCACTTT.

This chain joins TRBV12-3 or TRBV12-4 and TRBJ2-7, with 7 bases fitting TRBD2. J lost 13 bases, V lost 3 bases, and 9 bases had no gene match. CDR3 length: 12 amino acids. In nucleotides, the CDR3 is TGTGCCAGCAGTTTCACCCTGAGACTAGCCTACTTC. Its protein product is CASSFTLRLAYF.

The chain combines TRBV15 with TRBJ1-4; the match to TRBD1 covers 10 bases. The germline gives CDR1 LNHNV, CDR2 YYDKDF (reference sequence). The CDR3 has 15 amino acids. Trimming at V came to 5 bases and at J to 6 bases, leaving 6 bases not matched to a gene. The CDR3 region is CATSFRTGGDEKLFF. The DNA for the CDR3 is TGTGCCACCAGCTTTAGGACAGGGGGAGATGAAAAACTGTTTTTT.

This clonotype was counted between two and nine times. The rearrangement joins TRBV20-1 to TRBJ1-5; D remains ambiguous. There are 13 residues in the CDR3. The V and J ends lost 5 bases and 1 base respectively, with 9 bases between them. CDR1 is DFQATT and CDR2 is SNEGSKA in the germline V gene (reference sequence). The CDR3, as DNA: TGCAGTGCTTTGAGGACGAGCAATCAGCCCCAGCATTTT. Translation: CSALRTSNQPQHF.

This chain joins TRBV19 and TRBJ2-2; the D gene could be TRBD1 or TRBD2 (5 bases each). Trimming removed 6 bases at V and 5 bases at J, with 16 bases between. The germline gives CDR1 LNHDA, CDR2 SQIVND (reference sequence). The CDR3 sequence is 15 residues long. CDR3 residues: CASSAGQGGTGELFF. In DNA form, the CDR3 reads TGTGCCAGTAGCGCCGGGCAGGGCGGGACCGGGGAGCTGTTTTTT.

This clonotype was found a few times. The chain employs TRBV6-1 and TRBJ1-5; D remains unclear. The CDR3 length is 13 residues. The germline V gene has CDR1 MNHNS and CDR2 SASEGT. The ends were cut back, 6 bases at V and 5 bases at J, with 11 bases in the middle. The CDR3 sequence: CASSPTPDQPQHF. CDR3 bases: TGTGCCAGCAGCCCAACCCCCGATCAGCCCCAGCATTTT.

The chain is built from TRBV20-1 and TRBJ2-5; TRBD2 matches 8 bases. Germline CDR1 reads DFQATT; CDR2 reads SNEGSKA (reference sequence). With 7 bases clipped from V and 4 bases from J, the junction kept 11 bases outside the gene matches. CDR3 length: 14 amino acids. Written as DNA, the CDR3 is TGCAGTGTTGTAGTCAGACGGGGGGGAGAGACCCAGTACTTC. It yields the protein CSVVVRRGGETQYF.

Worth noting for this clonotype: One end of the junction fails to match germline, which may point to a read error. The chain has TRBV19 and TRBJ1-2; 7 nucleotides align to TRBD1. The CDR3 runs 14 residues. CDR1 LNHDA and CDR2 SQIVND come from the germline V gene (reference sequence). CDR3 sequence reads: CASRIDQGVYGYTF. CDR3 DNA sequence: TGTGCCAGTAGAATAGATCAGGGGGTCTATGGCTACACCTTC.

This sequence joins TRBV19 and TRBJ1-1; no reliable D call. Germline V gene sequence: CDR1 LNHDA, CDR2 SQIVND (reference sequence). The CDR3 is made up of 14 amino acids. V dropped 1 base and J dropped 4 bases, with 10 bases sitting between them. The CDR3 loop reads CASSIAGVATEAFF. DNA of the CDR3: TGTGCCAGTAGTATAGCCGGGGTGGCCACTGAAGCTTTCTTT. Complete variable domain (other parts from reference TRBV19 and TRBJ1-1): DGGITQSPKYLFRKEGQNVTLSCEQNLNHDAMYWYRQDPGQGLRLIYYSQIVNDFQKGDIAEGYSVSREKKESFPLTVTSAQKNPTAFYLCASSIAGVATEAFFGQGTRLTVV.

This clonotype has a handful of counts. The rearrangement uses TRBV7-9 and TRBJ1-2; D uncertain. The CDR3 loop spans 15 amino acids. The germline V gene has CDR1 SEHNR and CDR2 FQNEAQ (reference sequence). Trimming cost V 4 bases and J 4 bases, with 16 bases left between them. The CDR3 here is CASSWGSGGRYGYTF. CDR3 nucleotides: TGTGCCAGCAGCTGGGGATCGGGCGGACGCTATGGCTACACCTTC.

V is TRBV6-5 and J is TRBJ2-1; 11 bases are a match to TRBD2. The CDR3 totals 15 residues. Germline V gives CDR1 MNHEY, CDR2 SVGAGI. V gave up 2 bases and J gave up 4 bases; unmatched junction bases: 1. The CDR3 here is CASSYGTSGYNEQFF. DNA for the CDR3: TGTGCCAGCAGTTACGGGACTAGCGGATACAATGAGCAGTTCTTC.

Concerning this clonotype itself: One end of the junction is discordant with germline, which a read error may explain. J is TRBJ2-7 and V is TRBV10-3; no reliable D call. The length of the CDR3 is 13 residues. Germline CDR1 and CDR2: ENHRY and SYGVKD. DNA for the CDR3: TGTGCCACCAGTCCCCGAGCACCCTACGAGCAGTACTTC. It is translated as CATSPRAPYEQYF.

This clonotype was found a few times. The chain recombines TRBV6-5 with TRBJ1-5, with a possible D match to TRBD1 (5 bases). There are 15 residues in the CDR3. CDR1 is MNHEY and CDR2 is SVGAGI in the germline V gene. With 4 bases removed from V and 9 bases from J, the gap between germline ends came to 19 bases. The CDR3 DNA is TGTGCCAGCAGTTTTCAATGGGGCTCTGGACGGCCCCAGCATTTT. Translation gives CASSFQWGSGRPQHF.

V and J are TRBV20-1 and TRBJ2-3; no reliable D call. The CDR3 contains 15 residues. CDR1 is DFQATT and CDR2 is SNEGSKA in the germline V gene (reference sequence). Trimming pared 3 bases from V and 0 bases from J, leaving 13 bases between. The CDR3 loop reads CSASVVGSSTDTQYF. CDR3 sequence (DNA): TGCAGTGCTAGCGTAGTAGGGTCTAGCACAGATACGCAGTATTTT.

The J gene is TRBJ1-6, the V gene TRBV20-1; perhaps TRBD1 as D (5 bases). V lost 0 bases and J lost 2, with 11 bases in between. The CDR3 consists of 16 residues. Germline V gene data show CDR1 as DFQATT and CDR2 as SNEGSKA (reference sequence). The CDR3 sequence is CSARDRGRTYNSPLHF. The CDR3 DNA is TGCAGTGCTAGAGATAGGGGCAGGACCTATAATTCACCCCTCCACTTT.

The rearrangement joins TRBV6-2 or TRBV6-3 to TRBJ2-3; a possible D gene is TRBD2 (6 bases). The V gene's germline CDR1 is MNHEY and CDR2 SVGEGT. The CDR3 is 14 residues long. Trimming took 6 bases from V and 4 from J, leaving 14 bases between them. In nucleotides, the CDR3 is TGTGCCAGCAGCCCCGGGAGATCGGCAGATACGCAGTATTTT. Translated: CASSPGRSADTQYF.

The V call is TRBV5-6, the J call TRBJ2-6; D perhaps matches TRBD1 (5 bases). V was shortened by 4 bases and J by 2 bases, with 25 bases between the two germline ends. CDR1 is SGHDT and CDR2 is YYEEEE in the germline V gene. The CDR3 runs 20 residues. The CDR3 nucleotides read TGTGCCAGCAGCCCCACCGTAGTCAGGGCTGTTGTTCCTGGGGCCAACGTCCTGACTTTC. Translating it yields CASSPTVVRAVVPGANVLTF.

The chain combines TRBV12-3 or TRBV12-4 with TRBJ2-4; the match to TRBD2 covers 7 bases. The length of the CDR3 is 11 residues. V shed 7 bases, J shed 7 bases, and the junction held 1 base outside the gene matches. This CDR3 is CASTGGNIQYF. CDR3 nucleotide sequence: TGTGCCAGCACCGGGGGGAACATTCAGTACTTC.

The chain carries TRBV20-1 and TRBJ2-5; 14 bases are shared with TRBD2. Germline loops: CDR1 DFQATT, CDR2 SNEGSKA (reference sequence). The CDR3 consists of 14 residues. The chain's CDR3 is CSTGLAGGPETQYF. The CDR3 coding sequence is TGCAGCACAGGACTAGCGGGGGGCCCAGAGACCCAGTACTTC.

This chain links TRBV6-1 with TRBJ2-6; D is uncertain. Looked up from germline, CDR1 is MNHNS and CDR2 is SASEGT. The CDR3 is made up of 14 amino acids. V lost 3 bases and J lost 2, with 5 bases in between. CDR3 protein: CASSEVTGANVLTF. The CDR3 nucleotides read TGTGCCAGCAGTGAGGTGACTGGGGCCAACGTCCTGACTTTC.

This clonotype was seen only a few times. The chain has TRBV6-2 or TRBV6-3 and TRBJ1-2; D not resolved. CDR3 length equals 13 residues. CDR1 MNHEY and CDR2 SVGEGT come from the germline V gene. V was pared by 3 bases and J by 4 bases, with 9 bases between. The CDR3 region has the DNA TGTGCCAGCAGTTATGGGAGAAGCTATGGCTACACCTTC. This sequence encodes CASSYGRSYGYTF.

This sequence joins TRBV19 and TRBJ2-7; 10 positions agree with TRBD1. V trimming: 5 bases; J trimming: 1 base; junction bases outside the gene matches: 5. There are 15 residues in the CDR3. The germline gives CDR1 LNHDA, CDR2 SQIVND (reference sequence). The CDR3: CASSSRQGASYEQYF. In DNA, the CDR3 is TGTGCCAGTAGTTCCAGACAGGGGGCGTCCTACGAGCAGTACTTC.

The chain employs TRBV2 and TRBJ1-1; 9 positions match TRBD1. This CDR3 is 14 amino acids long. The V segment lost 7 bases and the J segment 5 bases; nucleotides outside the gene matches: 8. CDR1 is SNHLY and CDR2 is FYNNEI in the germline V gene. Written as DNA, the CDR3 is TGTGCCAGCAATCTGGGGGGACAGGGAACTGAAGCTTTCTTT. Its protein is CASNLGGQGTEAFF.